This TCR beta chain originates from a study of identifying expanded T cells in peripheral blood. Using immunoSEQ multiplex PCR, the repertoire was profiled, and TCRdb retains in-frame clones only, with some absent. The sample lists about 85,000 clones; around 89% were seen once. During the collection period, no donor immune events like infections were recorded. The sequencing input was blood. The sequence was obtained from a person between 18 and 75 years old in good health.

The CDR3 DNA follows: TGTGCCAGCAGTTTCAGGCCCTGGGCCTCTGGAAACACCATATATTTT. Its protein product is CASSFRPWASGNTIYF. The rearrangement joins TRBV28 to TRBJ1-3; D uncertain. The germline V gene has CDR1 MDHEN and CDR2 SYDVKM. The ends were cut back, 3 bases at V and 0 bases at J, with 12 bases in the middle. The CDR3 has 16 amino acids.